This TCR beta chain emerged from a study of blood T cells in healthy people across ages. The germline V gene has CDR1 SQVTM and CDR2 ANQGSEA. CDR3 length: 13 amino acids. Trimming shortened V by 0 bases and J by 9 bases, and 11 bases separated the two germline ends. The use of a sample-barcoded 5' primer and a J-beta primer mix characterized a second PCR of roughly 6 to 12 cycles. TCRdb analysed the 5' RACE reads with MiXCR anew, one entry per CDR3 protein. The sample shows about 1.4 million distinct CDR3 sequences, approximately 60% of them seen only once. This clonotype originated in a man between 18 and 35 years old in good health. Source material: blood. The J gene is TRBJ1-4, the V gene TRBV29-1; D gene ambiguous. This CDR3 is CSVEEGKRQKLFF. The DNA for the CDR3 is TGCAGCGTTGAAGAGGGCAAACGCCAAAAACTGTTTTTT.